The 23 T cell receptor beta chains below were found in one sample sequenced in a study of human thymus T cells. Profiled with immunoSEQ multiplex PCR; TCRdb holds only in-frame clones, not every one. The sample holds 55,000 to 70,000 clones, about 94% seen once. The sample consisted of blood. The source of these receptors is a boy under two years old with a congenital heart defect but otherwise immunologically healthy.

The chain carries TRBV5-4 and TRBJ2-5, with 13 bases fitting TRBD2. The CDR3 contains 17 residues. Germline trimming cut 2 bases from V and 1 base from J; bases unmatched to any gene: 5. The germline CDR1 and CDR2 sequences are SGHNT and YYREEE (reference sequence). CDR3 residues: CASSLGLAGAGQETQYF. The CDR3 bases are TGTGCCAGCAGCTTAGGACTAGCGGGAGCAGGCCAAGAGACCCAGTACTTC.

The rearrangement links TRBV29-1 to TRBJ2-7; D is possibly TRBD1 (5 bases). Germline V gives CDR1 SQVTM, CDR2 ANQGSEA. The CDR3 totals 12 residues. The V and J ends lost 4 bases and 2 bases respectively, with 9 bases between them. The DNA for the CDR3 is TGCAGCGTTGCGACAGATCCCTACGAGCAGTACTTC. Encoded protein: CSVATDPYEQYF.

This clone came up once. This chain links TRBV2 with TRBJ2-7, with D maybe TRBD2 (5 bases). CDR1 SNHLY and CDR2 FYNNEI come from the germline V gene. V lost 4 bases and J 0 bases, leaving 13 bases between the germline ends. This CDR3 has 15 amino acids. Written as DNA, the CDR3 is TGTGCCAGCAGTGTTCCGGGAACAACCTCCTACGAGCAGTACTTC. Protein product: CASSVPGTTSYEQYF.

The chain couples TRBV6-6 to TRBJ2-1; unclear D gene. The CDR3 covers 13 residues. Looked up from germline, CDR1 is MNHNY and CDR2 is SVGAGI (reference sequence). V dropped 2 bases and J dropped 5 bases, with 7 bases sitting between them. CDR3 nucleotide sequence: TGTGCCAGCAGTTACAGGGTGAACAATGAGCAGTTCTTC. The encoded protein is CASSYRVNNEQFF.

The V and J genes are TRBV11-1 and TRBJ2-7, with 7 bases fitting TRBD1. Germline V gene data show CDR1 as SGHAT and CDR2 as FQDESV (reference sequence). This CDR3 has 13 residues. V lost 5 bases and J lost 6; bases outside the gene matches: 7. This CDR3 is CASSKGTGVEQYF. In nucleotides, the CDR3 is TGTGCCAGCAGCAAAGGAACAGGGGTCGAGCAGTACTTC. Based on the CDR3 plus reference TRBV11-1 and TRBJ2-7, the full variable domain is EAEVAQSPRYKITEKSQAVAFWCDPISGHATLYWYRQILGQGPELLVQFQDESVVDDSQLPKDRFSAERLKGVDSTLKIQPAELGDSAMYLCASSKGTGVEQYFGPGTRLTVT.

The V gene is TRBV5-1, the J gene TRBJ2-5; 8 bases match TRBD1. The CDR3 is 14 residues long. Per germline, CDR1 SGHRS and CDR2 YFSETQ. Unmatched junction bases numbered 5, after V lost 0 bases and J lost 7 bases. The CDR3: CASSLDRGSGTQYF. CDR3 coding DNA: TGCGCCAGCAGCTTGGACAGGGGGAGTGGGACCCAGTACTTC. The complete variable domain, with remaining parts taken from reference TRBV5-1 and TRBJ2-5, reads KAGVTQTPRYLIKTRGQQVTLSCSPISGHRSVSWYQQTPGQGLQFLFEYFSETQRNKGNFPGRFSGRQFSNSRSEMNVSTLELGDSALYLCASSLDRGSGTQYFGPGTRLLVL.

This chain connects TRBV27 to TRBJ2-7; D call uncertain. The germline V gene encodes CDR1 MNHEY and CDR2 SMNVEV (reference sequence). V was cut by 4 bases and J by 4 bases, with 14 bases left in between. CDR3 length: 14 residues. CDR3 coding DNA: TGTGCCAGCAGTTATACGGCCCTCCCATACGAGCAGTACTTC. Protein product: CASSYTALPYEQYF.

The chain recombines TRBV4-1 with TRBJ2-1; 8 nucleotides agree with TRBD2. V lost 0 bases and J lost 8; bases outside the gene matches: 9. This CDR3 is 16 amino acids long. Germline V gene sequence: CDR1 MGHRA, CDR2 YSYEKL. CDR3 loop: CASSQDPGGLMDEQFF. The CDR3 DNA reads TGCGCCAGCAGCCAAGACCCGGGGGGGTTGATGGATGAGCAGTTCTTC.

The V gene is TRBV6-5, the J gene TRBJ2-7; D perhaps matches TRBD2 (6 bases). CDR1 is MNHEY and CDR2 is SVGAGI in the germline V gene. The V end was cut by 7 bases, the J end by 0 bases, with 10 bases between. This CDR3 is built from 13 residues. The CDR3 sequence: CASTRGSSYEQYF. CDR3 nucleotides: TGTGCCAGCACCCGGGGGTCCTCCTACGAGCAGTACTTC.

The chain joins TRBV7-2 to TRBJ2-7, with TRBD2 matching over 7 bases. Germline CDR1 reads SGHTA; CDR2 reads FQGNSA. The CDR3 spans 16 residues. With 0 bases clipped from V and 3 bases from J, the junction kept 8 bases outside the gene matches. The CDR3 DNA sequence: TGTGCCAGCAGCTTAGCGAAGGCTAGCGGTTACTACGAGCAGTACTTC. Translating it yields CASSLAKASGYYEQYF.

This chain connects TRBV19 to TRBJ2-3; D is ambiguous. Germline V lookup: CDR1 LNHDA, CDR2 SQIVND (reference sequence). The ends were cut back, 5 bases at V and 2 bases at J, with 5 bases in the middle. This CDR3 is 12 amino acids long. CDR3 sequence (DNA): TGTGCCAGTAGTGCGGCCACAGATACGCAGTATTTT. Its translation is CASSAATDTQYF. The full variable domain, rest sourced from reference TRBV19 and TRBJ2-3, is DGGITQSPKYLFRKEGQNVTLSCEQNLNHDAMYWYRQDPGQGLRLIYYSQIVNDFQKGDIAEGYSVSREKKESFPLTVTSAQKNPTAFYLCASSAATDTQYFGPGTRLTVL.

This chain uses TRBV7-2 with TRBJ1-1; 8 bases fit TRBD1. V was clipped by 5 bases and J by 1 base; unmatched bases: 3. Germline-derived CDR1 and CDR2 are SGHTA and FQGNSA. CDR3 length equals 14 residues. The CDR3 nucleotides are TGTGCCAGCAGCCATGGGACAGGGAACACTGAAGCTTTCTTT. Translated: CASSHGTGNTEAFF.

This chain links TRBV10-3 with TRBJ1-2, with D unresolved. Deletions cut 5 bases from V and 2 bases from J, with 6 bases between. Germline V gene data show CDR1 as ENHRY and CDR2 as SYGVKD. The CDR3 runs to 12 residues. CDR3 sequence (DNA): TGTGCCATCAGTACACTAAACTATGGCTACACCTTC. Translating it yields CAISTLNYGYTF.

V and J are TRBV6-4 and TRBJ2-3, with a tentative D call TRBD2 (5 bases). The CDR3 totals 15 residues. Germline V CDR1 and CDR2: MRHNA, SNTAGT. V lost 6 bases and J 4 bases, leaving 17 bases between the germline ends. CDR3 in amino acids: CASSALGSRADTQYF. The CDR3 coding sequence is TGTGCCAGCAGCGCCTTGGGGAGTAGGGCAGATACGCAGTATTTT.

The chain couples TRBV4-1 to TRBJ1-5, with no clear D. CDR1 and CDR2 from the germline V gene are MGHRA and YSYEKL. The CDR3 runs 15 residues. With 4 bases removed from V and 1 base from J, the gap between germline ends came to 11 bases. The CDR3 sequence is CASSPSYSSNQPQHF. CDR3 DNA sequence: TGCGCCAGCAGCCCGTCCTATTCGAGCAATCAGCCCCAGCATTTT.

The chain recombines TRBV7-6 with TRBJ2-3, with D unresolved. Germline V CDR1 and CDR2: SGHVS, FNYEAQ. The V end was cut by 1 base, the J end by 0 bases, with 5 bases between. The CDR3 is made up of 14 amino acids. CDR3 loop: CASSLVASTDTQYF. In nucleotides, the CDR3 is TGTGCCAGCAGCTTAGTGGCTAGCACAGATACGCAGTATTTT.

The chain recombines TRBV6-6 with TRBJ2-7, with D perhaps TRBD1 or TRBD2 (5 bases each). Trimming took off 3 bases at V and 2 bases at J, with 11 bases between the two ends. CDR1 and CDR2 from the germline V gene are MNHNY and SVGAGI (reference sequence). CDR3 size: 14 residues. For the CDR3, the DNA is TGTGCCAGCAGTTATGAGGGGACCACCTACGAGCAGTACTTC. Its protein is CASSYEGTTYEQYF.

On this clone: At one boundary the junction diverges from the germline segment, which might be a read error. In DNA form, the CDR3 reads TGCGCCAGCAGGTTGGGGTTAGCGGGGCAAGAGACCCAGTACTTC. This gives the protein CASRLGLAGQETQYF. This chain connects TRBV5-1 to TRBJ2-5, with TRBD2 matching over 8 bases. Per germline, CDR1 SGHRS and CDR2 YFSETQ. CDR3 length equals 15 residues. The whole variable domain, remainder taken from reference TRBV5-1 and TRBJ2-5, is KAGVTQTPRYLIKTRGQQVTLSCSPISGHRSVSWYQQTPGQGLQFLFEYFSETQRNKGNFPGRFSGRQFSNSRSEMNVSTLELGDSALYLCASRLGLAGQETQYFGPGTRLLVL.

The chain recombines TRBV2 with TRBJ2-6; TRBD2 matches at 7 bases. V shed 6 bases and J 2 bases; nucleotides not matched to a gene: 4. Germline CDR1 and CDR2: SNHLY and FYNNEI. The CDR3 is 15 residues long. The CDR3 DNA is TGTGCCAGCAGCCTGGGGGGGACTGGGGCCAACGTCCTGACTTTC. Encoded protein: CASSLGGTGANVLTF.

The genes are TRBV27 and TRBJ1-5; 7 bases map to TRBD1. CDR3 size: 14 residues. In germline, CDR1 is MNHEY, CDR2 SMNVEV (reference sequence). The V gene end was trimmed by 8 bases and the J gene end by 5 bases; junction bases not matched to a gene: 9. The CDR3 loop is CASGIQGRDQPQHF. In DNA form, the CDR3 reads TGTGCCAGCGGGATACAGGGGAGGGATCAGCCCCAGCATTTT.

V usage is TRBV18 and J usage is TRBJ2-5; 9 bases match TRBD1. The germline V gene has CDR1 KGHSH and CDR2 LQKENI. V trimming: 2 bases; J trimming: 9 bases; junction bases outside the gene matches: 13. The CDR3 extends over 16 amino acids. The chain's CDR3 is CASSPSPGQGVGAQYF. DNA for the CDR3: TGTGCCAGCTCACCATCTCCGGGACAGGGCGTTGGGGCCCAGTACTTC.

The DNA of the CDR3 is TGCGCCAGCAGCCAAGGAGGTCTGGGCACCGGGGAGCTGTTTTTT. The encoded protein is CASSQGGLGTGELFF. V is TRBV4-1 and J is TRBJ2-2; D ambiguous. The CDR3 has 15 residues. The V gene lost 1 base and the J gene lost 4 bases, with 10 bases spanning the gap. The germline gives CDR1 MGHRA, CDR2 YSYEKL.

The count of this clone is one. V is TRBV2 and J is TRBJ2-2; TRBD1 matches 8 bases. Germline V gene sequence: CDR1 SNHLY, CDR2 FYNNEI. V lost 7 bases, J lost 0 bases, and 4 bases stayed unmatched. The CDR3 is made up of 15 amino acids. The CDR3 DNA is TGTGCCAGCACCCTGACAGGGGCGAACACCGGGGAGCTGTTTTTT. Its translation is CASTLTGANTGELFF. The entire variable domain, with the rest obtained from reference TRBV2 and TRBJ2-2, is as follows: EPEVTQTPSHQVTQMGQEVILRCVPISNHLYFYWYRQILGQKVEFLVSFYNNEISEKSEIFDDQFSVERPDGSNFTLKIRSTKLEDSAMYFCASTLTGANTGELFFGEGSRLTVL.